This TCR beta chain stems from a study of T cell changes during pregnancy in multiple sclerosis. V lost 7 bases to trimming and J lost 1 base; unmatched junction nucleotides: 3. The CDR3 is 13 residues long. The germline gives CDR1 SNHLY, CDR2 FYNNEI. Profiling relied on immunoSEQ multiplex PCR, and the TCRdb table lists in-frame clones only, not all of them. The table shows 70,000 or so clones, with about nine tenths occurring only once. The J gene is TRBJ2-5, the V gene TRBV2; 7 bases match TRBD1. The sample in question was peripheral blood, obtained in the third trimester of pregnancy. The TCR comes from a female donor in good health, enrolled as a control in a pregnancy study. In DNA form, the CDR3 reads TGTGCCAGCAATGACAGGGCCCAAGAGACCCAGTACTTC. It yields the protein CASNDRAQETQYF.